The 24 T cell receptor beta chains below were found in one sample sequenced in a study of OX40 agonist ivuxolimab in advanced cancers. The protocol was immunoSEQ multiplex PCR, while the TCRdb copy is restricted to in-frame clones and leaves out a portion. The data hold tens of thousands of clones, with roughly 87% observed a single time. Specimen: CD4+ or CD8+ T cells sorted from blood, collected in a trial of the OX40 agonist ivuxolimab. The source is an adult with an advanced solid tumor such as melanoma, head and neck, liver or kidney cancer.

This chain joins TRBV10-1 and TRBJ2-1, with D perhaps TRBD2 (5 bases). Germline CDR1 WNHNN, CDR2 SYGVQD (reference sequence). This CDR3 is 17 amino acids long. V shed 7 bases and J shed 5 bases, with 24 bases lying between them. CDR3 protein: CASTERGSPVGNNEQFF. The CDR3 nucleotides read TGCGCCAGCACTGAACGGGGTTCTCCTGTGGGGAACAATGAGCAGTTCTTC.

The chain joins TRBV6-5 to TRBJ1-4, with no clear D. This CDR3 is 12 amino acids long. The ends were cut back, 6 bases at V and 10 bases at J, with 12 bases in the middle. The germline V gene has CDR1 MNHEY and CDR2 SVGAGI. DNA for the CDR3: TGTGCCAGCAGCCGCGGGGAGTCAAAACTGTTTTTT. This codes for CASSRGESKLFF.

This clone occurred once. V usage is TRBV7-9 and J usage is TRBJ2-3; perhaps TRBD1 as D (6 bases). Germline V gives CDR1 SEHNR, CDR2 FQNEAQ (reference sequence). The CDR3 is 14 amino acids. The ends were cut back, 3 bases at V and 3 bases at J, with 10 bases in the middle. CDR3 protein: CASSFTGHTDTQYF. In DNA, the CDR3 is TGTGCCAGCAGCTTTACGGGACATACAGATACGCAGTATTTT.

This clone was picked up a small number of times. V is TRBV19 and J is TRBJ1-3; no definite D call. CDR1 LNHDA and CDR2 SQIVND come from the germline V gene (reference sequence). Trimming pared 2 bases from V and 0 bases from J, leaving 11 bases between. The CDR3 loop spans 16 amino acids. The chain's CDR3 is CASSISTEYSGNTIYF. The CDR3 bases are TGTGCCAGTAGTATAAGCACGGAGTACTCTGGAAACACCATATATTTT.

This clone was observed a handful of times. The rearrangement links TRBV18 to TRBJ2-7, with a weak D call TRBD1 (6 bases). There are 15 residues in the CDR3. Germline CDR1 KGHSH, CDR2 LQKENI. The V and J ends lost 2 bases and 2 bases respectively, with 13 bases between them. The CDR3 bases are TGTGCCAGCTCACCATCCACAGGGAACACCTACGAGCAGTACTTC. Protein product: CASSPSTGNTYEQYF.

This clone was found a few times. The chain is built from TRBV19 and TRBJ1-2; 8 nucleotides agree with TRBD1. The J segment lost 8 bases and the V segment lost 3 bases, leaving 20 bases of the junction unmatched. Per the germline V gene, CDR1 is LNHDA and CDR2 is SQIVND (reference sequence). This CDR3 is 18 amino acids long. The CDR3 DNA reads TGTGCCAGTAGTATTCGGGGCGAAGGGACAGGACAGAACCGAGGCTACACCTTC. Its protein is CASSIRGEGTGQNRGYTF.

The CDR3 bases are TGTGCCAGCAGCCCTGGGGGCAGCGAGAACACTGAAGCTTTCTTT. It is translated as CASSPGGSENTEAFF. V gene TRBV28 combines with J gene TRBJ1-1; the D gene is possibly TRBD1 (6 bases). The CDR3 sequence is 15 residues long. Trimming removed 6 bases from V and 1 base from J, with 15 bases in between. The germline V gene has CDR1 MDHEN and CDR2 SYDVKM.

This chain connects TRBV7-3 to TRBJ2-7, with 7 bases aligning to TRBD2. Germline CDR1 is SGHTA and CDR2 is FQGTGA. The CDR3 runs 17 residues. V lost 0 bases to trimming and J lost 3 bases; unmatched junction nucleotides: 11. CDR3 nucleotides: TGTGCCAGCAGCTTAACGGGTTACGGCGGGAGCCGCTACGAGCAGTACTTC. Protein: CASSLTGYGGSRYEQYF. Full variable domain (remainder filled in from reference TRBV7-3 and TRBJ2-7): GAGVSQTPSNKVTEKGKYVELRCDPISGHTALYWYRQSLGQGPEFLIYFQGTGAADDSGLPNDRFFAVRPEGSVSTLKIQRTERGDSAVYLCASSLTGYGGSRYEQYFGPGTRLTVT.

This clone occurred once. The chain has TRBV9 and TRBJ1-5; D possibly corresponds to TRBD1 (5 bases). V lost 0 bases, J lost 1 base, and 11 bases lay in between. The germline CDR1 and CDR2 sequences are SGDLS and YYNGEE. This CDR3 has 16 residues. The CDR3 loop is CASSVGEGASNQPQHF. DNA of the CDR3: TGTGCCAGCAGCGTAGGAGAAGGGGCAAGCAATCAGCCCCAGCATTTT.

The chain has TRBV7-2 and TRBJ2-2; 7 nucleotides match TRBD1. The ends lost 1 base at V and 5 bases at J; junction bases unmatched: 4. Germline V CDR1 and CDR2: SGHTA, FQGNSA. The CDR3 covers 15 residues. The CDR3 bases are TGTGCCAGCAGCTTAGGACAGGGATGGACCGGGGAGCTGTTTTTT. This sequence encodes CASSLGQGWTGELFF.

This clone was observed a few times. The J gene is TRBJ1-5, the V gene TRBV2; D unresolved. The V and J ends lost 4 bases and 1 base respectively, with 17 bases between them. The CDR3 is made up of 17 amino acids. Germline V CDR1 and CDR2: SNHLY, FYNNEI. This chain's CDR3 is CASSASGSMRSNQPQHF. The CDR3 DNA follows: TGTGCCAGCAGTGCCTCAGGCTCCATGAGAAGCAATCAGCCCCAGCATTTT.

The V gene is TRBV5-3, the J gene TRBJ2-7; TRBD2 matches at 10 bases. TRBV5-3 belongs to the ORF category, with a function that is uncertain. V dropped 4 bases and J dropped 5; count of bases not matched to a gene: 9. The CDR3 covers 15 residues. The CDR3 protein is CARSPDLAGVHEQYF. The CDR3 coding sequence is TGTGCCAGAAGCCCAGACCTAGCGGGAGTTCACGAGCAGTACTTC.

The chain joins TRBV2 to TRBJ1-2; D uncertain. This CDR3 region has 15 residues. Trimming took 4 bases from V and 5 from J, leaving 17 bases between them. Germline V gene lookup returns CDR1 SNHLY and CDR2 FYNNEI. As DNA, the CDR3 is TGTGCCAGCAGTGCCGGCGGGAGCTACGGATATGGCTACACCTTC. This translates into CASSAGGSYGYGYTF.

The V gene is TRBV25-1, the J gene TRBJ2-3, with D perhaps matching TRBD2 (6 bases). V was clipped by 6 bases and J by 8 bases, with 15 bases between them. CDR1 is MGHDK and CDR2 is SYGVNS in the germline V gene. CDR3 length: 13 residues. CDR3 nucleotide sequence: TGTGCCAGCAGGGGTCTGGAGGGCGGTACGCAGTATTTT. This translates into CASRGLEGGTQYF.

The chain couples TRBV6-1 to TRBJ1-2, with 8 bases that match TRBD1. CDR1 and CDR2 from the germline V gene are MNHNS and SASEGT. The CDR3 is made up of 13 amino acids. V shed 6 bases, J shed 7 bases, and the junction held 7 bases outside the gene matches. Here the CDR3 reads CASRNPGGTGYTF. CDR3 sequence (DNA): TGTGCCAGCAGAAACCCAGGGGGCACTGGCTACACCTTC.

J is TRBJ1-5 and V is TRBV28; D is perhaps TRBD1 (6 bases). The CDR3 loop spans 14 amino acids. The germline V and J ends were trimmed by 6 bases and 6 bases, with 15 bases remaining between them. The germline V gene encodes CDR1 MDHEN and CDR2 SYDVKM. The DNA for the CDR3 is TGTGCCAGCAGGTTTCCAGGGGTTCTTCAGCCCCAGCATTTT. Its protein is CASRFPGVLQPQHF. Combining the CDR3 with reference TRBV28 and TRBJ1-5 gives the whole variable domain DVKVTQSSRYLVKRTGEKVFLECVQDMDHENMFWYRQDPGLGLRLIYFSYDVKMKEKGDIPEGYSVSREKKERFSLILESASTNQTSMYLCASRFPGVLQPQHFGDGTRLSIL.

The V call is TRBV7-9, the J call TRBJ2-5, with D possibly being TRBD1 (6 bases). The DNA end is a closer match to TRBJ2-7, so the J assignment may be wrong. This CDR3 has 13 residues. From germline, CDR1 is SEHNR and CDR2 FQNEAQ (reference sequence). The CDR3 is CASSFQGIYEQYF. Written as DNA, the CDR3 is TGTGCCAGCAGCTTTCAGGGGATCTACGAGCAGTACTTC.

In its sample, this clone was seen once. The chain has TRBV29-1 and TRBJ2-6; no definite D call. CDR1 is SQVTM, CDR2 ANQGSEA, per germline. Trimming removed 7 bases from V and 1 base from J, with 11 bases in between. This CDR3 spans 14 amino acids. The CDR3 reads CSATVQSGANVLTF. The CDR3 nucleotides read TGCAGCGCAACCGTTCAGTCTGGGGCCAACGTCCTGACTTTC.

This chain links TRBV19 with TRBJ1-5; 9 bases are shared with TRBD1. The CDR3 spans 14 residues. From germline, CDR1 is LNHDA and CDR2 SQIVND (reference sequence). Trimming removed 4 bases from V and 2 bases from J; junction bases left unmatched: 0. CDR3 protein: CASSRDRGNQPQHF. For the CDR3, the DNA is TGTGCCAGTAGTAGGGACAGGGGCAATCAGCCCCAGCATTTT.

The gene calls are TRBV28 and TRBJ2-7; 8 bases are a match to TRBD1. Germline V gene sequence: CDR1 MDHEN, CDR2 SYDVKM. Unmatched junction bases numbered 10, after V lost 10 bases and J lost 2 bases. The CDR3 has 14 amino acids. The DNA of the CDR3 is TGTGCCACCGAGGGACAGGTGGGAACCTACGAGCAGTACTTC. As protein: CATEGQVGTYEQYF.

The chain couples TRBV7-9 to TRBJ2-3; 10 nucleotides agree with TRBD1. The junction had 6 bases not matched to a gene; V was cut back by 5 bases and J by 1 base. Looked up from germline, CDR1 is SEHNR and CDR2 is FQNEAQ (reference sequence). The CDR3 runs 16 residues. The CDR3 sequence: CASSPWTGGGTDTQYF. The DNA of the CDR3 is TGTGCCAGCAGCCCGTGGACAGGGGGAGGCACAGATACGCAGTATTTT.

J is TRBJ1-5 and V is TRBV18; TRBD1 aligns across 9 bases. The CDR3 is 15 residues long. The germline CDR1 and CDR2 sequences are KGHSH and LQKENI. The junction had 3 bases not matched to a gene; V was cut back by 2 bases and J by 4 bases. CDR3 protein: CASSPEGQGNQPQHF. DNA of the CDR3: TGTGCCAGCTCACCAGAAGGACAGGGGAATCAGCCCCAGCATTTT.

The chain combines TRBV28 with TRBJ1-2; no definite D call. The CDR3 has 13 amino acids. CDR1 is MDHEN and CDR2 is SYDVKM in the germline V gene. The V and J ends lost 6 bases and 2 bases respectively, with 10 bases between them. The CDR3 protein is CASRIRGNYGYTF. CDR3 in DNA: TGTGCCAGCAGGATCCGAGGGAACTATGGCTACACCTTC.

The chain recombines TRBV6-1 with TRBJ1-1; 8 nucleotides match TRBD1. The germline V gene has CDR1 MNHNS and CDR2 SASEGT. Unmatched junction bases numbered 5, after V lost 7 bases and J lost 1 base. CDR3 length equals 14 residues. CDR3 region: CASIRDRGNTEAFF. The CDR3 bases are TGTGCCAGCATCCGCGACAGGGGGAACACTGAAGCTTTCTTT.